The 30 T cell receptor beta chains below come from one sample, sequenced in a study of tumor and adjacent non-tumor tissue in lung cancer. A modified ARM-PCR protocol with three rounds of nested PCR amplified TCRbeta. TCRdb analysed the multiplex PCR reads with MiXCR anew, one entry per CDR3 protein. The sample has fewer than 120,000 distinct CDR3 sequences, over 75% seen once. This sample's RNA came from whole unsorted tissue. The specimen sequenced was lung tumor tissue. The source is a man between 65 and 85 years old with non-small cell lung cancer.

This clonotype was detected only once. A junction boundary mismatches the germline segment, possibly from a read error. V gene TRBV6-5 combines with J gene TRBJ1-2; 8 bases align to TRBD1. There are 16 residues in the CDR3. Germline CDR1 reads MNHEY; CDR2 reads SVGAGI. The CDR3 DNA reads TGTTCCAGCAGTTACATAACGGGACAGGCTAACTATGGCTACACCTTC. It codes for CSSSYITGQANYGYTF.

Turning to this clonotype: One junction end disagrees with the germline gene, perhaps due to a read error. The rearrangement joins TRBV29-1 to TRBJ2-5; maybe TRBD1 (6 bases). The CDR3 contains 13 residues. The germline CDR1 and CDR2 sequences are SQVTM and ANQGSEA. The CDR3: CSVADRYQETQYF. For the CDR3, the DNA is TGTAGCGTGGCCGACAGGTATCAAGAGACCCAGTACTTT.

With regard to this clonotype: This may stem from a read error, because a much larger clone lies one nucleotide away. The V and J genes are TRBV28 and TRBJ1-4, with 7 bases aligning to TRBD1. This CDR3 contains 14 residues. V was pared by 5 bases and J by 6 bases, with 6 bases of the junction left unmatched. From germline, CDR1 is MDHEN and CDR2 SYDVKM. Here the CDR3 DNA reads TGTGCCAGCAGTATGAGGGGGCCTTATGAAAAACTGTTTTTT. The encoded protein is CASSMRGPYEKLFF.

Remarks on this clonotype: One end of the junction varies from germline; a read error may be responsible. This chain links TRBV20-1 with TRBJ1-2; unclear D gene. This CDR3 spans 13 amino acids. The V gene's germline CDR1 is DFQATT and CDR2 SNEGSKA (reference sequence). The CDR3 is CSANWEGVYCYTF. DNA of the CDR3: TGCAGTGCTAACTGGGAAGGAGTCTATTGCTACACCTTC.

This chain joins TRBV4-3 and TRBJ1-2, with 8 positions matching TRBD1. The CDR3 is 13 residues long. Looked up from germline, CDR1 is LGHNA and CDR2 is YSLEER. The J segment lost 7 bases and the V segment lost 0 bases, leaving 1 base of the junction unmatched. The CDR3, as DNA: TGCGCCAGCAGCCAAGAAACAGGGGGTGGCTACACCTTC. Protein product: CASSQETGGGYTF.

Note on this clonotype: A much larger clone differs from this one at a single base, so this may be a read error. This chain joins TRBV20-1 and TRBJ2-7, with 10 bases that match TRBD2. The germline gives CDR1 DFQATT, CDR2 SNEGSKA (reference sequence). The CDR3 is 14 amino acids. The DNA for the CDR3 is TGCAGTGCCGAACAGCGGGAGGGTGTCTACGAGCACTACTTC. This translates into CSAEQREGVYEHYF.

About this clonotype itself: One end of the junction varies from germline; a read error may be responsible. The chain combines TRBV4-2 with TRBJ2-5, with D perhaps TRBD1 or TRBD2 (7 bases each). CDR1 and CDR2 from the germline V gene are LGHNA and YNFKEQ. This CDR3 has 17 amino acids. The CDR3 coding sequence is TGTGCCAGTAGCCGCCTAACAGGGGAGGGATTGGAAGAGACCCAGTACTTC. It is translated as CASSRLTGEGLEETQYF.

As for this clonotype: The conserved phenylalanine or tryptophan is not found at the CDR3 terminus, so this likely reflects a read error. The DNA is left out, because the CDR3 cannot be placed on it with certainty; the CDR3 is given as TCRdb lists it. The chain couples TRBV11-3 to TRBJ1-4. Germline loops: CDR1 SGHNT, CDR2 YENEEA. Counting both end residues, the CDR3 totals 16 amino acids. The CDR3 loop is CASSLVGGTSNEKLFC.

This clonotype was found once. Without the conserved terminal phenylalanine or tryptophan, this CDR3 likely stems from a read error. The chain joins TRBV29-1 to TRBJ2-1; TRBD2 aligns across 12 bases. The V gene end was trimmed by 6 bases and the J gene end by 9 bases; junction bases not matched to a gene: 9. Germline-derived CDR1 and CDR2 are SQVTM and ANQGSEA. The length of the CDR3 is 14 residues. The CDR3: CSVIPSGRATEQFL. The CDR3 DNA reads TGCAGCGTCATCCCTAGCGGGAGGGCCACTGAGCAGTTCTTA.

The V gene is TRBV6-6, the J gene TRBJ2-1; 7 bases line up with TRBD1. This CDR3 is 17 amino acids long. Trimming took 5 bases from V and 10 from J; bases not matched to a gene: 20. Germline CDR1 and CDR2: MNHNY and SVGAGI (reference sequence). CDR3 loop: CASSRRQGTTTIDEQFF. In nucleotides, the CDR3 is TGTGCCAGCAGTCGCCGACAGGGAACCACTACAATAGACGAGCAGTTCTTC.

A word on this clonotype: A much larger clone differs from this one at a single base, so this may be a read error. The chain joins TRBV12-3 or TRBV12-4 to TRBJ1-2, with 9 bases identical to TRBD1. CDR3 size: 17 residues. Germline trimming cut 2 bases from V and 6 bases from J; bases unmatched to any gene: 13. CDR3 protein: CASSLIRGTGINHGYTF. CDR3 nucleotides: TGTGCCAGCAGTTTAATACGGGGGACAGGGATAAACCATGGCTACACCTTC.

This clonotype has a handful of counts. The junction and the germline gene differ at one end; a read error may be behind it. This chain uses TRBV12-3 or TRBV12-4 with TRBJ1-6, with unresolved D. This CDR3 has 15 residues. The CDR3 nucleotides are TGTGCCAGCAGTTCTCGCCAAGCCCTGGGCTCACCCTTCCACTTT. Its translation is CASSSRQALGSPFHF.

Comments on this clonotype: Germline and junction disagree at one end, which may indicate a read error. This chain joins TRBV6-6 and TRBJ2-1, with 11 bases lining up with TRBD2. In germline, CDR1 is MNHNY, CDR2 SVGAGI (reference sequence). The CDR3 is made up of 16 amino acids. Here the CDR3 DNA reads TGTGGCTGCAGTTACTCGCGGGGACTAGCGGCTAATGAACAGTTCTTC. This translates into CGCSYSRGLAANEQFF.

The V gene is TRBV28, the J gene TRBJ2-3; 7 bases map to TRBD2. V was pared by 5 bases and J by 5 bases, with 10 bases of the junction left unmatched. The CDR3 has 15 residues. Germline V gives CDR1 MDHEN, CDR2 SYDVKM. Here the CDR3 reads CASSPLMGGLDTQYF. The CDR3, as DNA: TGTGCCAGCAGTCCCCTGATGGGAGGGTTAGATACGCAGTATTTT.

Concerning this clonotype itself: One end of the junction is discordant with germline, which a read error may explain. The rearrangement links TRBV29-1 to TRBJ2-5; 7 bases match TRBD1. This CDR3 spans 12 amino acids. Per germline, CDR1 SQVTM and CDR2 ANQGSEA. CDR3 nucleotides: TGTAGCGCTAAGGCAGGGGGAGAGACCCAGTACTTC. This sequence encodes CSAKAGGETQYF. Complete variable domain (other parts from reference TRBV29-1 and TRBJ2-5): SAVISQKPSRDICQRGTSLTIQCQVDSQVTMMFWYRQQPGQSLTLIATANQGSEATYESGFVIDKFPISRPNLTFSTLTVSNMSPEDSSIYLCSAKAGGETQYFGPGTRLLVL.

V usage is TRBV11-3 and J usage is TRBJ2-5, with TRBD1 matching 10 bases. Germline V gene data show CDR1 as SGHNT and CDR2 as YENEEA. Trimming cost V 5 bases and J 10 bases; bases outside gene matches: 13. The length of the CDR3 is 15 residues. The CDR3 coding sequence is TGTGCCAGCAGCCAAGGACAGGGGGTACACGTAATCCAGTACTTC. This sequence encodes CASSQGQGVHVIQYF.

This clonotype was counted at least ten times. V is TRBV29-1 and J is TRBJ1-6, with 8 nucleotides matching TRBD1. The CDR3 is 13 amino acids. Germline loops: CDR1 SQVTM, CDR2 ANQGSEA. V dropped 5 bases and J dropped 10; count of bases not matched to a gene: 7. CDR3 bases: TGCAGCGTTAAGGACAGGGATTGGTCACCCCTCCACTTT. Amino acids: CSVKDRDWSPLHF.

A note on this clonotype: Since no conserved phenylalanine or tryptophan closes the CDR3, a read error is the likely cause. The rearrangement links TRBV5-4 to TRBJ2-7, with D perhaps TRBD1 (5 bases). The CDR3 is made up of 14 amino acids. Germline CDR1 SGHNT, CDR2 YYREEE (reference sequence). V lost 4 bases and J lost 3, with 14 bases in between. The CDR3 region has the DNA TGTGCCAGCAGCGCGCTCTGCAGGGACTACGAGCAGTACATC. It specifies CASSALCRDYEQYI.

This clonotype was counted once. The junction departs from germline at one end; a sequencing error may be responsible. The V gene is TRBV29-1, the J gene TRBJ1-2, with D unclear. Germline CDR1 is SQVTM and CDR2 is ANQGSEA. The CDR3 has 11 residues. CDR3 DNA sequence: TGCAGGGTTGTCGCAGGTCGAGGCTACGCCTTC. Encoded protein: CRVVAGRGYAF. The complete variable domain, with remaining parts taken from reference TRBV29-1 and TRBJ1-2, reads SAVISQKPSRDICQRGTSLTIQCQVDSQVTMMFWYRQQPGQSLTLIATANQGSEATYESGFVIDKFPISRPNLTFSTLTVSNMSPEDSSIYLCRVVAGRGYAFGSGTRLTVV.

Concerning this clonotype itself: The CDR3 does not close with the conserved phenylalanine or tryptophan, likely indicating a read error. The chain is built from TRBV5-4 and TRBJ2-3; TRBD2 matches 7 bases. Trimming at V came to 4 bases and at J to 4 bases, leaving 9 bases not matched to a gene. The CDR3 covers 15 residues. Germline V gene data show CDR1 as SGHNT and CDR2 as YYREEE (reference sequence). The DNA of the CDR3 is TGTGCCAGCAGCCAAAAAGCGGGAAGACCAGATACGCAGTATCTT. Residues: CASSQKAGRPDTQYL.

About this clonotype: The conserved closing phenylalanine or tryptophan is absent in this CDR3, likely reflecting a read error. It is unclear where the CDR3 begins or ends on the DNA, so no DNA is shown, and the CDR3 is as TCRdb lists it. The V call is TRBV29-1, the J call TRBJ1-1. Per germline, CDR1 SQVTM and CDR2 ANQGSEA. Including both end residues, the CDR3 is 14 amino acids long. CDR3 loop: CSAQTSRGLSRSFS.

A note on this clonotype: Because the CDR3 is missing its conserved closing phenylalanine or tryptophan, this is likely a read error. The chain is built from TRBV5-6 and TRBJ2-7; either TRBD1 or TRBD2 may supply D (5 bases each). Germline CDR1 is SGHDT and CDR2 is YYEEEE. This CDR3 contains 16 residues. DNA for the CDR3: TGTGCCAGCAGCTCCGCCCCGGGACGGGGCTCCTACGAACAGTACCTC. Encoded protein: CASSSAPGRGSYEQYL.

The rearrangement uses TRBV6-1 and TRBJ1-6; the D gene is possibly TRBD1 (5 bases). Germline V gene lookup returns CDR1 MNHNS and CDR2 SASEGT. The germline V and J ends were trimmed by 3 bases and 6 bases, with 24 bases remaining between them. The CDR3 runs to 19 residues. CDR3 nucleotides: TGTGCCAGCAGTGATGCAATGAGGGGATCGGCCCAGAGTAATTCACCCCTCCACTTT. This sequence encodes CASSDAMRGSAQSNSPLHF.

A word on this clonotype: The junction and the germline gene differ at one end; a read error may be behind it. The V and J genes are TRBV28 and TRBJ2-1; TRBD2 aligns across 7 bases. This CDR3 spans 17 amino acids. CDR1 and CDR2 (germline): MDHEN, SYDVKM. CDR3: CTSRLEVGLADYNEQFF. Here the CDR3 DNA reads TGTACCAGCAGATTGGAGGTGGGTCTAGCGGACTATAATGAGCAGTTCTTC.

Notes on this clonotype: Because the CDR3's place on the DNA is in doubt, the DNA is left out and the CDR3 is given as listed by TCRdb. V and J are TRBV29-1 and TRBJ1-4; TRBD1, the table's D call, lacks a check against the DNA. Germline CDR1 is SQVTM and CDR2 is ANQGSEA. The CDR3 has 13 amino acids, counting both end residues. The CDR3 loop reads CTVGQGSGEKLSF.

The V call is TRBV14, the J call TRBJ2-3; weak D call: TRBD2 (6 bases). Germline loops: CDR1 SGHDN, CDR2 FVKESK. With 4 bases removed from V and 14 bases from J, the gap between germline ends came to 25 bases. The CDR3 spans 15 residues. The CDR3 loop is CASSRDSDATDMRYF. CDR3 nucleotide sequence: TGTGCCAGCAGCCGGGACTCCGATGCCACAGATATGCGGTATTTT.

About this clonotype itself: The junction shows a germline mismatch at one end, possibly a read error. This chain connects TRBV29-1 to TRBJ1-2; D unresolved. Germline V gene sequence: CDR1 SQVTM, CDR2 ANQGSEA. The CDR3 contains 14 residues. CDR3 sequence: CGVYQRVRCDGYTF. CDR3 bases: TGCGGCGTCTATCAACGAGTCCGGTGCGATGGCTACACCTTC.

A word on this clonotype: A read error may produce the germline difference seen at one junction end. The rearrangement links TRBV4-1 to TRBJ2-1, with 9 bases that match TRBD1. CDR3 size: 20 residues. Germline CDR1 is MGHRA and CDR2 is YSYEKL. The CDR3 DNA sequence: TGCGCCAGCAGCCAATTAATAAGGGGACCCGGGACAGGGACCTATAATGAGCAGTTCTTC. Translating gives CASSQLIRGPGTGTYNEQFF.

J is TRBJ2-2 and V is TRBV6-2 or TRBV6-3; weak D call: TRBD1 (6 bases). The CDR3 contains 13 residues. Germline-derived CDR1 and CDR2 are MNHEY and SVGEGT. Trimming took off 8 bases at V and 1 base at J, with 8 bases between the two ends. As DNA, the CDR3 is TGTGCCAGCTTGGGACAGAACACCGGGGAGCTGTTTTTT. Protein sequence: CASLGQNTGELFF.

For this clonotype: Given the absence of the conserved phenylalanine or tryptophan at the CDR3 end, a read error is likely. The DNA is left out, because the CDR3 cannot be placed on it with certainty; the CDR3 is given as TCRdb lists it. The CDR3 loop reads CSVELYGNGVDNEQFL. This rearrangement joins TRBV29-1 to TRBJ2-1. The CDR3 is made up of 16 amino acids, end residues included. CDR1 and CDR2 (germline): SQVTM, ANQGSEA.